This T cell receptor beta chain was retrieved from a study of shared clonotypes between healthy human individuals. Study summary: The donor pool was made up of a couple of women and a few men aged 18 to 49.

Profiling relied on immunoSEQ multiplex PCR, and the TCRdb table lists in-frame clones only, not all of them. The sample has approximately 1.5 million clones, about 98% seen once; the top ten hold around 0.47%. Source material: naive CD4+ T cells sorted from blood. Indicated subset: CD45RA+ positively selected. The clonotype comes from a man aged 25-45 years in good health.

The CDR3 reads CATSQQGQTYGYTF. The CDR3 nucleotides are TGTGCCACCTCCCAACAGGGCCAGACCTATGGCTACACCTTC. The chain is built from TRBV6-1 and TRBJ1-2; possible D gene TRBD1, 6 bases. Trimming cost V 10 bases and J 4 bases, with 19 bases left between them. The CDR3 loop spans 14 amino acids. The V gene's germline CDR1 is MNHNS and CDR2 SASEGT.